Below, 27 T cell receptor beta chains from the same sample are listed, as sequenced in a study of spatial heterogeneity in lung cancer. TCRdb redid the calling of the 5' RACE reads with MiXCR, one entry per CDR3 protein. The sample has some 44,000 distinct CDR3 sequences; roughly 15% are singletons. Time point specified: sample taken at primary tumor resection. The source material was PBMCs, sampled at surgery. These receptors all come from a male donor with early-stage non-small cell lung cancer.

A few counts support this clonotype. The CDR3 bases are TGCAGTGCTAGAGATAGCAGGATCCAAGAGACCCAGTACTTC. Its protein product is CSARDSRIQETQYF. This sequence joins TRBV20-1 and TRBJ2-5; D is ambiguous. There are 14 residues in the CDR3. In germline, CDR1 is DFQATT, CDR2 SNEGSKA (reference sequence). V lost 0 bases and J lost 1, with 9 bases in between.

This clonotype was observed many times. The genes are TRBV15 and TRBJ2-3; tentatively, D is TRBD2 (6 bases). Germline loops: CDR1 LNHNV, CDR2 YYDKDF (reference sequence). V was cut by 8 bases and J by 5 bases, with 14 bases left in between. This CDR3 is built from 13 residues. The CDR3 protein is CATGRPGVDTQYF. CDR3 DNA: TGTGCCACCGGGAGGCCGGGGGTAGATACGCAGTATTTT.

The CDR3 DNA follows: TGCAGCGTGGCAGCGGGAGGTATCCGTGAGACCCAGTACTTC. Amino acid sequence: CSVAAGGIRETQYF. The rearrangement joins TRBV29-1 to TRBJ2-5, with TRBD2 matching 9 bases. Germline V gives CDR1 SQVTM, CDR2 ANQGSEA. The CDR3 extends over 14 amino acids. V lost 6 bases to trimming and J lost 5 bases; unmatched junction nucleotides: 10.

This clonotype was seen a handful of times. The rearrangement joins TRBV5-5 to TRBJ1-2, with TRBD1 identical over 7 bases. The ends lost 4 bases at V and 5 bases at J; junction bases unmatched: 8. CDR3 size: 14 residues. CDR1 is SGHKS, CDR2 YYEKEE, per germline (reference sequence). As DNA, the CDR3 is TGTGCCAGCAGCCCACAGGGGAATCGGTATGGCTACACCTTC. This codes for CASSPQGNRYGYTF.

This clonotype was seen repeatedly, ten times or more. The gene calls are TRBV3-1 and TRBJ2-1; possibly TRBD2 for D (6 bases). The V end lost 4 bases, the J end lost 15 bases, and 19 bases lay between the germline ends. The germline gives CDR1 LGHDT, CDR2 YNNKEL (reference sequence). The CDR3 spans 13 residues. The CDR3 spells CASSRASGTSPFF. CDR3 DNA sequence: TGTGCCAGCAGCCGTGCTTCCGGGACTTCCCCGTTCTTC.

Concerning this clonotype: The junction shows a germline mismatch at one end, possibly a read error. DNA for the CDR3: TGTACCTGGAGTCTGGGGGGGCTAGCGGGAGTTTACGAGCAGTACTTC. Amino acid sequence: CTWSLGGLAGVYEQYF. The rearrangement uses TRBV30 and TRBJ2-7, with 10 bases lining up with TRBD2. Germline assignment: CDR1 GTSNPN and CDR2 SVGIG (reference sequence). The CDR3 runs to 16 residues.

This clonotype was detected only a few times. The CDR3 spells CASSVEMAGRDEQYF. CDR3 DNA sequence: TGTGCCAGCAGCGTAGAGATGGCGGGAAGAGATGAGCAGTACTTC. The rearrangement joins TRBV9 to TRBJ2-7, with D possibly TRBD2 on 6 matching bases. The ends were cut back, 0 bases at V and 7 bases at J, with 17 bases in the middle. CDR1 SGDLS and CDR2 YYNGEE come from the germline V gene. The CDR3 is 15 amino acids.

In its sample, this clonotype was seen many times. J is TRBJ2-7 and V is TRBV4-1, with a tentative D call TRBD2 (6 bases). Trimming took 1 base from V and 0 from J, leaving 10 bases between them. Germline V lookup: CDR1 MGHRA, CDR2 YSYEKL. The CDR3 totals 15 residues. CDR3 DNA sequence: TGCGCCAGCAGCCAAGGGGACGGGAGCTCCTACGAGCAGTACTTC. Translated, it gives CASSQGDGSSYEQYF.

A note on this clonotype: Being one base from a much bigger clone, this may be a read error. The V call is TRBV28, the J call TRBJ1-4; D is ambiguous. The CDR3 has 12 amino acids. Germline V gene data show CDR1 as MDHEN and CDR2 as SYDVKM. The DNA of the CDR3 is TGTGCCAACAGTCTTAGGGATGAAAAACTGTTTTTT. As protein: CANSLRDEKLFF.

This clonotype occurred many times. The chain is built from TRBV4-3 and TRBJ2-7; 8 positions match TRBD2. V lost 1 base and J lost 6; bases outside the gene matches: 5. The CDR3 spans 14 residues. Germline values: CDR1 LGHNA, CDR2 YSLEER. The CDR3 here is CASSQGREGREQYF. CDR3 coding DNA: TGCGCCAGCAGCCAAGGTCGGGAGGGCCGCGAGCAGTACTTC.

This clonotype was detected many times. This chain links TRBV7-9 with TRBJ1-2; 10 bases are shared with TRBD1. CDR1 and CDR2 (germline): SEHNR, FQNEAQ (reference sequence). The ends lost 4 bases at V and 2 bases at J; junction bases unmatched: 7. The CDR3 runs 16 residues. The CDR3 protein is CASSWMTGGLNYGYTF. The CDR3, as DNA: TGTGCCAGCAGCTGGATGACAGGGGGCTTAAACTATGGCTACACCTTC. Drawing the rest from reference TRBV7-9 and TRBJ1-2, the complete variable domain is DTGVSQNPRHKITKRGQNVTFRCDPISEHNRLYWYRQTLGQGPEFLTYFQNEAQLEKSRLLSDRFSAERPKGSFSTLEIQRTEQGDSAMYLCASSWMTGGLNYGYTFGSGTRLTVV.

V is TRBV12-3 or TRBV12-4 and J is TRBJ2-7, with D possibly being TRBD1 or TRBD2 (5 bases each). Trimming shortened V by 6 bases and J by 3 bases, and 18 bases separated the two germline ends. The CDR3 consists of 15 residues. The CDR3 sequence is CASSIAGATVYEQYF. CDR3 DNA sequence: TGTGCCAGCAGCATCGCCGGGGCGACAGTCTACGAGCAGTACTTC.

V gene TRBV7-2 combines with J gene TRBJ1-5; tentatively, D is TRBD1 (5 bases). This CDR3 comprises 15 residues. Germline V gene lookup returns CDR1 SGHTA and CDR2 FQGNSA. V was pared by 5 bases and J by 6 bases, with 17 bases between. The CDR3 region is CASSPQSGGFQPQHF. In DNA form, the CDR3 reads TGTGCCAGCAGCCCCCAGTCCGGGGGGTTTCAGCCCCAGCATTTT.

CDR3 loop: CASSLPSMDRNYGYTF. CDR3 coding DNA: TGCGCCAGCAGCTTGCCCTCTATGGACAGGAACTATGGCTACACCTTC. The rearrangement uses TRBV5-1 and TRBJ1-2; 7 nucleotides align to TRBD1. The CDR3 totals 16 residues. Germline lookup yields CDR1 SGHRS and CDR2 YFSETQ. V shed 1 base and J 2 bases; nucleotides not matched to a gene: 8. Drawing the rest from reference TRBV5-1 and TRBJ1-2, the complete variable domain is KAGVTQTPRYLIKTRGQQVTLSCSPISGHRSVSWYQQTPGQGLQFLFEYFSETQRNKGNFPGRFSGRQFSNSRSEMNVSTLELGDSALYLCASSLPSMDRNYGYTFGSGTRLTVV.

This chain joins TRBV18 and TRBJ1-4; D is unclear. The germline V gene encodes CDR1 KGHSH and CDR2 LQKENI. The CDR3 totals 12 residues. V lost 6 bases and J 8 bases, leaving 10 bases between the germline ends. CDR3 sequence (DNA): TGTGCCAGCTCCCGAAGCCACGAAAAACTGTTTTTT. The encoded protein is CASSRSHEKLFF.

This clonotype was seen at least ten times. This chain uses TRBV7-3 with TRBJ1-1; no clear D gene. The CDR3 is made up of 14 amino acids. With 0 bases removed from V and 8 bases from J, the gap between germline ends came to 13 bases. Germline CDR1 and CDR2: SGHTA and FQGTGA. CDR3 residues: CASSLTSVSPEAFF. The CDR3 DNA sequence: TGTGCCAGCAGCTTAACGTCGGTGAGCCCCGAAGCTTTCTTT.

This clonotype was found many times. This chain uses TRBV23-1 with TRBJ2-5; 8 nucleotides agree with TRBD1. TRBV23-1 has ORF status, its function being uncertain. This CDR3 has 12 residues. The trim removed 10 bases at V and 2 bases at J, leaving 3 bases unmatched. CDR3 sequence reads: CATNRGQETQYF. The CDR3 nucleotides read TGCGCCACTAACAGGGGGCAAGAGACCCAGTACTTC.

This clonotype was seen only a few times. The chain is built from TRBV7-9 and TRBJ2-3, with 8 bases matching TRBD1. V was pared by 5 bases and J by 0 bases, with 1 base of the junction left unmatched. From germline, CDR1 is SEHNR and CDR2 FQNEAQ (reference sequence). This CDR3 comprises 14 residues. The CDR3: CASSTGGSTDTQYF. CDR3 coding DNA: TGTGCCAGCAGCACAGGGGGTAGCACAGATACGCAGTATTTT. The variable domain in full, with the rest retrieved from reference TRBV7-9 and TRBJ2-3, is DTGVSQNPRHKITKRGQNVTFRCDPISEHNRLYWYRQTLGQGPEFLTYFQNEAQLEKSRLLSDRFSAERPKGSFSTLEIQRTEQGDSAMYLCASSTGGSTDTQYFGPGTRLTVL.

This clonotype was picked up many times. The chain joins TRBV4-1 to TRBJ1-5; tentatively, D is TRBD1 (5 bases). This CDR3 is built from 16 residues. Germline V CDR1 and CDR2: MGHRA, YSYEKL. Between the trimmed V and J ends, which lost 5 bases and 0 bases, there was a span of 14 bases. The CDR3 here is CASSKGAGYSNQPQHF. The CDR3 DNA follows: TGCGCCAGCAGCAAAGGGGCAGGGTATAGCAATCAGCCCCAGCATTTT.

The chain joins TRBV28 to TRBJ2-7, with TRBD1 as a possible D gene (5 bases). This CDR3 contains 12 residues. The germline CDR1 and CDR2 sequences are MDHEN and SYDVKM. With 6 bases removed from V and 13 bases from J, the gap between germline ends came to 19 bases. The CDR3 DNA reads as TGTGCCAGCAGCCCAGCGTCAGGGCCTATTTACTTC. This codes for CASSPASGPIYF.

This clonotype was picked up many times. The chain has TRBV28 and TRBJ2-3, with TRBD2 matching over 7 bases. Germline V gene lookup returns CDR1 MDHEN and CDR2 SYDVKM. V was pared by 4 bases and J by 4 bases, with 5 bases of the junction left unmatched. The CDR3 extends over 14 amino acids. The CDR3 is CASSSGGSADTQYF. The CDR3 nucleotides read TGTGCCAGCAGTTCCGGCGGGAGCGCAGATACGCAGTATTTT.

The V call is TRBV11-1, the J call TRBJ2-5, with 7 positions matching TRBD1. Losses at the gene ends were 2 bases for V and 1 base for J; bases not matched to a gene: 7. The CDR3 extends over 16 amino acids. Germline CDR1 reads SGHAT; CDR2 reads FQDESV (reference sequence). The CDR3 sequence: CASSLSGGQLQETQYF. The CDR3 DNA reads TGTGCCAGCAGCTTATCAGGGGGACAGCTCCAAGAGACCCAGTACTTC.

The gene calls are TRBV30 and TRBJ2-5, with no clear D. V was shortened by 2 bases and J by 4 bases, with 2 bases between the two germline ends. The germline gives CDR1 GTSNPN, CDR2 SVGIG (reference sequence). This CDR3 region has 10 residues. DNA for the CDR3: TGTGCCTGGAGTAGAGAGACCCAGTACTTC. Protein sequence: CAWSRETQYF.

V usage is TRBV14 and J usage is TRBJ2-5, with D perhaps being TRBD1 or TRBD2 (5 bases each). V lost 4 bases to trimming and J lost 5 bases, with 14 bases between them. Germline values: CDR1 SGHDN, CDR2 FVKESK. There are 14 residues in the CDR3. CDR3 bases: TGTGCCAGCAGCCGCCTAGGGACGGTGGAGACCCAGTACTTC. Translation: CASSRLGTVETQYF.

This clonotype was detected a few times. The chain couples TRBV20-1 to TRBJ2-5; D gene uncertain. This CDR3 comprises 12 residues. From germline, CDR1 is DFQATT and CDR2 SNEGSKA (reference sequence). The V end was cut by 4 bases, the J end by 1 base, with 7 bases between. The CDR3 loop reads CSATSAQETQYF. The CDR3 DNA follows: TGCAGTGCTACCAGCGCCCAAGAGACCCAGTACTTC.

This clonotype has ten or more counts. This sequence joins TRBV10-3 and TRBJ2-5; D is uncertain. CDR1 and CDR2 (germline): ENHRY, SYGVKD. The CDR3 extends over 14 amino acids. V was trimmed by 3 bases and J by 1 base, leaving 9 bases between them. The CDR3 protein is CAISDFLGQETQYF. CDR3 sequence (DNA): TGTGCCATCAGTGATTTTCTAGGCCAAGAGACCCAGTACTTC.

This clonotype showed up many times. CDR3 in amino acids: CASSDWGTDSPLHF. The CDR3 DNA sequence: TGTGCCAGCAGTGACTGGGGGACGGATTCACCCCTCCACTTT. The chain carries TRBV6-4 and TRBJ1-6; D perhaps matches TRBD1 (5 bases). Trimming pared 1 base from V and 8 bases from J, leaving 9 bases between. Germline V gene data show CDR1 as MRHNA and CDR2 as SNTAGT. This CDR3 contains 14 residues.